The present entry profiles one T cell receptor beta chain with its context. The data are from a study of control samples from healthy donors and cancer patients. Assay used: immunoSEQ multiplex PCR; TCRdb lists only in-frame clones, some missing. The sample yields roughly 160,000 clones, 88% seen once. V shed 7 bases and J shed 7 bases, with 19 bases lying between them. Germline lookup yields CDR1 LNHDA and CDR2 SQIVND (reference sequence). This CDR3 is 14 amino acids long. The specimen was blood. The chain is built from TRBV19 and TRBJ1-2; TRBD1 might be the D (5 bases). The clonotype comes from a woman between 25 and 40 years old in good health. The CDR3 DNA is TGTGCCAGTAACCCCCAGGCCAGGGCGGGTGGCTACACCTTC. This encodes CASNPQARAGGYTF. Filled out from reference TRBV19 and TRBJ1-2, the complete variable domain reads DGGITQSPKYLFRKEGQNVTLSCEQNLNHDAMYWYRQDPGQGLRLIYYSQIVNDFQKGDIAEGYSVSREKKESFPLTVTSAQKNPTAFYLCASNPQARAGGYTFGSGTRLTVV.